This TCR beta chain stems from a study of blood T cell repertoires in COVID-19. V lost 0 bases and J 4 bases, leaving 16 bases between the germline ends. Germline assignment: CDR1 MGHRA and CDR2 YSYEKL. The CDR3 is 16 amino acids. Authors' data handling: Cell counts per sample came from amplifying reference gene primers. The protocol was immunoSEQ multiplex PCR, while the TCRdb copy is restricted to in-frame clones and leaves out a portion. From that table come the V and J calls and clone size; the DNA was used to work out D and trimming. The sample has around 200,000 clones, around 83% seen once. The chain combines TRBV4-1 with TRBJ2-7; D may be TRBD2 (5 bases). Sequences were obtained from peripheral blood. The source of this sequence is a woman between 45 and 60 years old with acute or convalescent COVID-19. CDR3 protein: CASSQDSDGTGYEQYF. The CDR3 nucleotides read TGCGCCAGCAGCCAAGATAGCGATGGTACGGGGTACGAGCAGTACTTC.